This T cell receptor beta chain was recorded in a study of cytomegalovirus exposure and HLA in healthy donors. Study overall: Approximately 170 million T cells yielded roughly 120 million unique TCR beta sequences in earlier analysis.

Study results and limitations: Later on, analysis showed that most CMV-associated TCR beta chains appeared to be HLA-restricted. Data from an earlier analysis indicated that most TCR beta V segments were productive either about 90% or about 30% of the time. Further analysis was carried out later, and it showed several of the most significant clusters appearing linked to common viral pathogens.

A word on this clone: What it binds is not known.

Trimming cost V 4 bases and J 8 bases; bases outside gene matches: 10. Germline V gene lookup returns CDR1 MGHRA and CDR2 YSYEKL. The CDR3 spans 15 residues. Primers: 60 Vbeta forward and 13 Jbeta reverse. The assay was immunoSEQ multiplex PCR, and TCRdb's table has in-frame clones only and misses some. Here the sample spans tens of thousands of clones, less than 80% being singletons. The clonotype was recovered from a man between 60 and 75 years old in good health and CMV-seropositive. V is TRBV4-1 and J is TRBJ2-5, with 10 bases fitting TRBD1. Sequencing was done on a sample of PBMCs. The CDR3 reads CASSPSGGQGNTQYF. The CDR3 nucleotides read TGCGCCAGCAGCCCCTCTGGGGGACAGGGGAACACCCAGTACTTC.